The 26 T cell receptor beta chains reported below all come from one sample, sequenced in a study of shared clonotypes between healthy human individuals. Measured with immunoSEQ multiplex PCR; TCRdb has only the in-frame clones, and not every one. The sample consists of hundreds of thousands of clones, around three quarters of them appearing once. The sequencing input was PBMCs. The receptor source for this set is a woman aged 40 to 49 in good health. Some clones in this sample may be carry-over from other donors' samples.

The CDR3 protein is CASSIRGREEKLFF. The CDR3 DNA reads as TGTGCCAGTAGTATTAGGGGCAGAGAGGAAAAACTGTTTTTT. The rearrangement joins TRBV19 to TRBJ1-4; perhaps TRBD1 as D (5 bases). The germline V gene has CDR1 LNHDA and CDR2 SQIVND (reference sequence). The CDR3 sequence is 14 residues long. V was pared by 3 bases and J by 8 bases, with 13 bases between.

This clone was seen a single time. In DNA form, the CDR3 reads TGTGCCAGCAGCCAAGTAGTACTAGCGGGAGTCAATGAGCAGTTCTTC. This sequence encodes CASSQVVLAGVNEQFF. This chain uses TRBV4-2 with TRBJ2-1, with 11 bases that match TRBD2. Germline CDR1 is LGHNA and CDR2 is YNFKEQ. The V gene end was trimmed by 1 base and the J gene end by 6 bases; junction bases not matched to a gene: 5. This CDR3 has 16 amino acids.

The chain employs TRBV19 and TRBJ2-6, with TRBD1 identical over 10 bases. CDR3 size: 18 residues. From germline, CDR1 is LNHDA and CDR2 SQIVND (reference sequence). V lost 6 bases to trimming and J lost 3 bases; unmatched junction nucleotides: 11. Written as DNA, the CDR3 is TGTGCCAGTAGCTTGGACAGGGGGACGTATGGTGGGGCCAACGTCCTGACTTTC. Translated: CASSLDRGTYGGANVLTF.

The V gene is TRBV6-1, the J gene TRBJ2-3; 7 bases match TRBD2. Germline V gene lookup returns CDR1 MNHNS and CDR2 SASEGT. CDR3 length: 19 amino acids. Trimming took 2 bases from V and 3 from J; bases not matched to a gene: 17. CDR3 coding DNA: TGTGCCAGCAGTGAATGGGCCGTGGGAGGGAGGGCCGGGACAGATACGCAGTATTTT. This translates into CASSEWAVGGRAGTDTQYF.

The rearrangement uses TRBV28 and TRBJ1-5, with unresolved D. Deletions cut 6 bases from V and 0 bases from J, with 15 bases between. The CDR3 extends over 16 amino acids. Germline V gives CDR1 MDHEN, CDR2 SYDVKM. The CDR3 DNA is TGTGCCAGCAGCCAAGCTGGCCGGGCTAGCAATCAGCCCCAGCATTTT. Amino acids: CASSQAGRASNQPQHF. The entire variable domain, with the rest obtained from reference TRBV28 and TRBJ1-5, is as follows: DVKVTQSSRYLVKRTGEKVFLECVQDMDHENMFWYRQDPGLGLRLIYFSYDVKMKEKGDIPEGYSVSREKKERFSLILESASTNQTSMYLCASSQAGRASNQPQHFGDGTRLSIL.

This clone was counted only a few times. This rearrangement joins TRBV5-1 to TRBJ2-1; D unclear. The CDR3 has 12 amino acids. Germline V gives CDR1 SGHRS, CDR2 YFSETQ. Trimming removed 4 bases from V and 9 bases from J, with 11 bases in between. This chain's CDR3 is CASSIIVGEQFF. CDR3 bases: TGCGCCAGCAGCATAATAGTGGGTGAGCAGTTCTTC.

As DNA, the CDR3 is TGTGCCAGCTCACCACCGGAGTTCACCTACGAGCAGTACTTC. This encodes CASSPPEFTYEQYF. The rearrangement joins TRBV18 to TRBJ2-7, with unresolved D. CDR3 length equals 14 residues. Trimming took off 0 bases at V and 2 bases at J, with 8 bases between the two ends. Germline V gives CDR1 KGHSH, CDR2 LQKENI.

This rearrangement joins TRBV29-1 to TRBJ2-1; 11 nucleotides line up with TRBD1. The CDR3 is made up of 13 amino acids. J lost 6 bases, V lost 6 bases, and 4 bases had no gene match. Germline lookup yields CDR1 SQVTM and CDR2 ANQGSEA. The CDR3 nucleotides read TGCAGCGTACCCGGGACAGGGGGCAATGAGCAGTTCTTC. It is translated as CSVPGTGGNEQFF.

In its sample, this clone was seen many times. Different DNA sequences within this sample yield the same CDR3. This sequence joins TRBV29-1 and TRBJ1-1, with 8 bases lining up with TRBD1. Germline trimming cut 7 bases from V and 6 bases from J; bases unmatched to any gene: 7. Per the germline V gene, CDR1 is SQVTM and CDR2 is ANQGSEA. This CDR3 comprises 12 residues. In nucleotides, the CDR3 is TGCAGCGGGAAGGACAGGGTCGCTGAAGCTTTCTTT. Protein: CSGKDRVAEAFF.

CDR3 amino acids: CASSLGLAGTQETQYF. The CDR3 nucleotides are TGTGCCAGCAGCCTCGGACTAGCGGGTACTCAAGAGACCCAGTACTTC. The chain recombines TRBV7-9 with TRBJ2-5, with TRBD2 identical over 11 bases. V trimming: 5 bases; J trimming: 2 bases; junction bases outside the gene matches: 7. Germline V gene sequence: CDR1 SEHNR, CDR2 FQNEAQ (reference sequence). The CDR3 runs 16 residues.

The chain combines TRBV15 with TRBJ2-7; 10 nucleotides agree with TRBD2. This CDR3 spans 16 amino acids. The ends lost 5 bases at V and 2 bases at J; junction bases unmatched: 9. Germline V gives CDR1 LNHNV, CDR2 YYDKDF (reference sequence). Here the CDR3 reads CATSPHSGRTTYEQYF. In DNA, the CDR3 is TGTGCCACCAGCCCACATAGCGGGAGGACCACCTACGAGCAGTACTTC.

The chain has TRBV18 and TRBJ2-5; no clear D. Germline CDR1 KGHSH, CDR2 LQKENI. Trimming stripped 0 bases from V and 2 bases from J, with 7 bases between. The CDR3 extends over 14 amino acids. The CDR3 bases are TGTGCCAGCTCACCACCCTCAACTCAAGAGACCCAGTACTTC. Amino acids: CASSPPSTQETQYF. Looking up the rest from reference TRBV18 and TRBJ2-5 gives the full variable domain: NAGVMQNPRHLVRRRGQEARLRCSPMKGHSHVYWYRQLPEEGLKFMVYLQKENIIDESGMPKERFSAEFPKEGPSILRIQQVVRGDSAAYFCASSPPSTQETQYFGPGTRLLVL.

The gene calls are TRBV4-1 and TRBJ2-7; 10 nucleotides align to TRBD2. J gave up 4 bases and V 4 bases, and 7 bases lay outside the gene matches. CDR1 MGHRA and CDR2 YSYEKL come from the germline V gene. CDR3 length: 15 residues. Written as DNA, the CDR3 is TGCGCCAGCAGCCCCGGACTAGCGGATTCTTACGAGCAGTACTTC. Amino acids: CASSPGLADSYEQYF.

The chain combines TRBV27 with TRBJ1-2, with D possibly matching TRBD1 (6 bases). V was trimmed by 6 bases and J by 4 bases, leaving 15 bases between them. The germline CDR1 and CDR2 sequences are MNHEY and SMNVEV (reference sequence). The CDR3 spans 14 residues. The CDR3 nucleotides are TGTGCCAGCAGACGCACAGGGAGGGCCTATGGCTACACCTTC. Amino acids: CASRRTGRAYGYTF.

V gene TRBV9 combines with J gene TRBJ2-2, with TRBD1 matching over 7 bases. Germline assignment: CDR1 SGDLS and CDR2 YYNGEE. The CDR3 totals 16 residues. Trimming at V came to 0 bases and at J to 6 bases, leaving 8 bases not matched to a gene. The CDR3 loop is CASSVDWGQGAGELFF. The DNA for the CDR3 is TGTGCCAGCAGCGTAGACTGGGGGCAGGGGGCCGGGGAGCTGTTTTTT.

This clone was counted only a few times. Written as DNA, the CDR3 is TGTGCCAGCAGTTCGTCGGGGGTCGACGAGCAGTACTTC. Its protein product is CASSSSGVDEQYF. The V and J genes are TRBV6-1 and TRBJ2-7; tentatively, D is TRBD2 (6 bases). V was shortened by 5 bases and J by 5 bases, with 13 bases between the two germline ends. This CDR3 spans 13 amino acids. CDR1 MNHNS and CDR2 SASEGT come from the germline V gene.

V is TRBV5-1 and J is TRBJ2-5; the match to TRBD2 covers 13 bases. V dropped 4 bases and J dropped 5; count of bases not matched to a gene: 5. The CDR3 extends over 15 amino acids. Germline V CDR1 and CDR2: SGHRS, YFSETQ. For the CDR3, the DNA is TGCGCCAGCAGCCCGGGACTAGCGGGAACGGAGACCCAGTACTTC. It codes for CASSPGLAGTETQYF.

The rearrangement joins TRBV15 to TRBJ1-5; TRBD1 is a possible D gene (6 bases). V lost 5 bases, J lost 3 bases, and 11 bases lay in between. CDR1 and CDR2 (germline): LNHNV, YYDKDF (reference sequence). The CDR3 consists of 14 residues. The CDR3 DNA reads as TGTGCCACCAGCTTGGGACAACCCAATCAGCCCCAGCATTTT. Translating gives CATSLGQPNQPQHF.

This clone was counted many times. V usage is TRBV6-5 and J usage is TRBJ1-2; D call uncertain. This CDR3 has 15 residues. V lost 5 bases to trimming and J lost 0 bases, with 13 bases between them. Germline lookup yields CDR1 MNHEY and CDR2 SVGAGI. Here the CDR3 reads CASSRSREANYGYTF. DNA of the CDR3: TGTGCCAGCAGTCGTAGCCGGGAAGCTAACTATGGCTACACCTTC.

The CDR3 region has the DNA TGTGCCAGCAGCTTGCTCGCGGCATACTATGGCTACACCTTC. It translates to CASSLLAAYYGYTF. V and J are TRBV5-8 and TRBJ1-2, with D unclear. The V gene's germline CDR1 is SGHTS and CDR2 YDEGEE. With 1 base removed from V and 3 bases from J, the gap between germline ends came to 10 bases. The CDR3 is 14 amino acids.

CDR3 nucleotides: TGTGCCACCAGCTCGAATGCGGGAGAGGTAGATACGCAGTATTTT. This gives the protein CATSSNAGEVDTQYF. The chain couples TRBV15 to TRBJ2-3, with 7 nucleotides matching TRBD2. This CDR3 has 15 amino acids. CDR1 is LNHNV and CDR2 is YYDKDF in the germline V gene (reference sequence). V trimming: 5 bases; J trimming: 5 bases; junction bases outside the gene matches: 10.

This clone occurred many times. The J gene is TRBJ1-1, the V gene TRBV7-9; D unresolved. V was pared by 4 bases and J by 1 base, with 10 bases between. CDR3 length: 14 amino acids. Germline-derived CDR1 and CDR2 are SEHNR and FQNEAQ (reference sequence). CDR3 in amino acids: CASSWRKENTEAFF. CDR3 nucleotides: TGTGCCAGCAGCTGGCGAAAGGAGAACACTGAAGCTTTCTTT.

This chain connects TRBV18 to TRBJ2-5, with D unresolved. Trimming removed 6 bases from V and 2 bases from J, with 10 bases in between. CDR1 and CDR2 (germline): KGHSH, LQKENI. This CDR3 region has 13 residues. The CDR3: CASSEDVQETQYF. The DNA of the CDR3 is TGTGCCAGCTCCGAGGACGTGCAAGAGACCCAGTACTTC. Full variable domain (rest looked up from reference TRBV18 and TRBJ2-5): NAGVMQNPRHLVRRRGQEARLRCSPMKGHSHVYWYRQLPEEGLKFMVYLQKENIIDESGMPKERFSAEFPKEGPSILRIQQVVRGDSAAYFCASSEDVQETQYFGPGTRLLVL.

The chain uses TRBV5-4 and TRBJ2-2, with D hard to call. CDR3 length: 15 amino acids. The germline V and J ends were trimmed by 0 bases and 2 bases, with 8 bases remaining between them. Germline V lookup: CDR1 SGHNT, CDR2 YYREEE (reference sequence). The DNA for the CDR3 is TGTGCCAGCAGCTTGGGGCAGACAAACACCGGGGAGCTGTTTTTT. Translating gives CASSLGQTNTGELFF.

The J gene is TRBJ2-7, the V gene TRBV30; possible D gene TRBD1, 6 bases. The CDR3 consists of 12 residues. V lost 2 bases, J lost 6 bases, and 11 bases lay in between. Germline V lookup: CDR1 GTSNPN, CDR2 SVGIG (reference sequence). The CDR3 sequence: CAWSPGAGEQYF. The DNA of the CDR3 is TGTGCCTGGAGTCCAGGGGCGGGCGAGCAGTACTTC.

The chain couples TRBV9 to TRBJ1-2, with D perhaps TRBD1 (6 bases). Trimming cost V 4 bases and J 1 base, with 14 bases left between them. The CDR3 covers 15 residues. CDR1 and CDR2 from the germline V gene are SGDLS and YYNGEE. The CDR3 DNA reads TGTGCCAGCAGCCTAGGGGGGGCTTTTAACTATGGCTACACCTTC. It encodes CASSLGGAFNYGYTF.